The 6 T cell receptor beta chains presented below share a single source sample, sequenced in a study of control samples from healthy donors and cancer patients. The assay was immunoSEQ multiplex PCR, and TCRdb's table has in-frame clones only and misses some. The sample lists about 160,000 clones, around 96% occurring once. The specimen sequenced was blood. The receptor set was obtained from a woman aged 40 to 50 in good health.

The rearrangement links TRBV4-1 to TRBJ1-5; D may be TRBD1 (5 bases). The CDR3 runs 17 residues. Per the germline V gene, CDR1 is MGHRA and CDR2 is YSYEKL. Trimming cost V 1 base and J 4 bases, with 17 bases left between them. CDR3 DNA: TGCGCCAGCAGCCAAGGGGCCCAGGGTGGTAGGAATCAGCCCCAGCATTTT. Its protein product is CASSQGAQGGRNQPQHF.

There are a few counts of this clone. The chain combines TRBV3-1 (or the pseudogene TRBV3-2) with TRBJ2-7; no reliable D call. Germline V gene lookup returns CDR1 LGHDT and CDR2 YNNKEL (reference sequence). This CDR3 region has 13 residues. The germline V and J ends were trimmed by 1 base and 0 bases, with 4 bases remaining between them. DNA of the CDR3: TGTGCCAGCAGCCAAGGTATCTCCTACGAGCAGTACTTC. Its protein is CASSQGISYEQYF.

V usage is TRBV2 and J usage is TRBJ1-1; weak D call: TRBD1 (5 bases). With 4 bases removed from V and 0 bases from J, the gap between germline ends came to 12 bases. Germline values: CDR1 SNHLY, CDR2 FYNNEI. The CDR3 is 15 residues long. This CDR3 reads CASSGKGPLNTEAFF. The CDR3 DNA reads TGTGCCAGCAGTGGGAAGGGACCTTTGAACACTGAAGCTTTCTTT. The full variable domain, in which reference TRBV2 and TRBJ1-1 provide the parts outside the CDR3, is EPEVTQTPSHQVTQMGQEVILRCVPISNHLYFYWYRQILGQKVEFLVSFYNNEISEKSEIFDDQFSVERPDGSNFTLKIRSTKLEDSAMYFCASSGKGPLNTEAFFGQGTRLTVV.

This clone was observed a handful of times. V and J are TRBV7-9 and TRBJ2-5; D is ambiguous. This CDR3 region has 10 residues. Germline values: CDR1 SEHNR, CDR2 FQNEAQ (reference sequence). V was pared by 8 bases and J by 3 bases, with 4 bases between. CDR3 protein: CASGEETQYF. CDR3 nucleotides: TGTGCCAGCGGAGAAGAGACCCAGTACTTC.

This rearrangement joins TRBV10-3 to TRBJ1-1, with 8 bases that match TRBD1. J lost 2 bases, V lost 5 bases, and 10 bases had no gene match. Germline assignment: CDR1 ENHRY and CDR2 SYGVKD. The CDR3 consists of 16 residues. The CDR3: CAISPLPAGGNTEAFF. The CDR3 region has the DNA TGTGCCATCAGTCCTCTCCCAGCAGGGGGCAACACTGAAGCTTTCTTT.

The chain has TRBV6-5 and TRBJ2-1, with D perhaps TRBD2 (5 bases). Germline lookup yields CDR1 MNHEY and CDR2 SVGAGI. There are 15 residues in the CDR3. Deletions cut 4 bases from V and 4 bases from J, with 14 bases between. The CDR3 nucleotides are TGTGCCAGCAGTTCCCGCGGGTACGGGTACAATGAGCAGTTCTTC. Translation: CASSSRGYGYNEQFF.